A single count supports the clone carrying this TCR beta chain. This sample is part of a study of sequential checkpoint blockade in melanoma. Study in general: Both treatment sequences were followed by maintenance nivolumab.

Here immunoSEQ multiplex PCR was the method, and the copy in TCRdb shows in-frame clones only, minus some. The table lists about 28,000 clones, more than 80% of them singletons. J gave up 1 base and V 1 base, and 4 bases lay outside the gene matches. Per germline, CDR1 SEHNR and CDR2 FQNEAQ (reference sequence). The CDR3 is 16 amino acids. Treatment here: randomized to nivolumab then ipilimumab (arm A) or the reverse (arm B). Live CD3+CD8+ CD19− CD56− cells were sorted from PBMCs. This rearrangement joins TRBV7-9 to TRBJ1-1, with 9 bases that match TRBD1. The sequencing used CD8+ T cells sorted from blood (inferred from file names), collected from a patient given nivolumab and ipilimumab in sequence. The sequence was obtained from a human donor with melanoma. CDR3 DNA sequence: TGTGCCAGCAGCTTAGTCGACAGGGGGAGGAACACTGAAGCTTTCTTT. Translation: CASSLVDRGRNTEAFF.